The T cell receptor beta chain under discussion was sequenced for a study of CD8 T cells in Susac syndrome. This clonotype has a single count. TCR beta sequences were obtained from blood CD8+ and CD4+ T cells. Healthy donors constituted the control group, matched for age and sex. The germline CDR1 and CDR2 sequences are SGHDN and FVKESK. V was cut by 4 bases and J by 0 bases, with 13 bases left in between. The CDR3 spans 16 residues. RNA was extracted with the RNeasy kit, and a quantity of roughly 0.5 to 1 ug was reverse transcribed using random hexamers. Amplification of TCR beta CDR3 spanned 54 Vbeta and 13 Jbeta via immunoSEQ multiplex PCR. One entry per CDR3 protein, called by TCRdb with MiXCR from the immunoSEQ multiplex PCR reads. The sample comprises some 180,000 distinct CDR3 sequences, roughly 95% of which are singletons, and about 0.1% rests with the top ten.

V is TRBV14 and J is TRBJ2-1; D may match TRBD1 or TRBD2 (5 bases each). The clonotype originates from a human donor in good health. Material: CD4+ T cells from PBMCs. CDR3 in amino acids: CASSPYRGNSYNEQFF. The CDR3, as DNA: TGTGCCAGCAGCCCGTATCGGGGCAACTCCTACAATGAGCAGTTCTTC.